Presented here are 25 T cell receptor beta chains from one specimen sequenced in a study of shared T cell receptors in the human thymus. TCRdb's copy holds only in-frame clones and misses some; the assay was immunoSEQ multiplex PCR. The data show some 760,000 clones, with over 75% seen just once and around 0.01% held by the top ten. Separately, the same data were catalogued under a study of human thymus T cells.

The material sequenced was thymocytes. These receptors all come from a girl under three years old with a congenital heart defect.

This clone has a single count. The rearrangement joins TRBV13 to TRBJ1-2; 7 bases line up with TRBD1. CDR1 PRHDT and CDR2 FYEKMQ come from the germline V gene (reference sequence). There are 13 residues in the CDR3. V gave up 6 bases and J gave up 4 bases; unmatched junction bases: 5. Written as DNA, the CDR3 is TGTGCCAGCAGTCCCGGGACAGCCTATGGCTACACCTTC. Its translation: CASSPGTAYGYTF.

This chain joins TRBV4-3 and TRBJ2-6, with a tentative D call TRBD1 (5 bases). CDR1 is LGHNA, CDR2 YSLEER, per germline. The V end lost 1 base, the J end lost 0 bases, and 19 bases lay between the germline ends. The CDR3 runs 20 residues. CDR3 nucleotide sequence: TGCGCCAGCAGCCAAGCGATACAGGAAACTCCAAACTCTGGGGCCAACGTCCTGACTTTC. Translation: CASSQAIQETPNSGANVLTF.

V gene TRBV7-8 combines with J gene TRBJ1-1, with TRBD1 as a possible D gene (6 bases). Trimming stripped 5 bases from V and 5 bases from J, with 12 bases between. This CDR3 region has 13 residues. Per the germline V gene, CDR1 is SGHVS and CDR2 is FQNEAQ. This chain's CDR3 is CASSPTGSTEAFF. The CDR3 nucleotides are TGTGCCAGCAGCCCTACAGGGAGTACTGAAGCTTTCTTT.

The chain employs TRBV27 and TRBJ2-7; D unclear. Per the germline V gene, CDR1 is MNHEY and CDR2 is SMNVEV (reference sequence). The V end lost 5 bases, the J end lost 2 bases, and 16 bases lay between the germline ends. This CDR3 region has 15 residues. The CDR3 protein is CASSPRVTGTYEQYF. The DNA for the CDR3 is TGTGCCAGCAGTCCGAGAGTGACGGGTACCTACGAGCAGTACTTC.

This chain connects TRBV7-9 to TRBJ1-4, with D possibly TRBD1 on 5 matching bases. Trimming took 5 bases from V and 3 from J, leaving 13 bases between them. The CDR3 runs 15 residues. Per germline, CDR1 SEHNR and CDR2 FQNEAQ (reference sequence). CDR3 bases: TGTGCCAGCAGCGTTTTGACGGGGGCTAATGAAAAACTGTTTTTT. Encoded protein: CASSVLTGANEKLFF.

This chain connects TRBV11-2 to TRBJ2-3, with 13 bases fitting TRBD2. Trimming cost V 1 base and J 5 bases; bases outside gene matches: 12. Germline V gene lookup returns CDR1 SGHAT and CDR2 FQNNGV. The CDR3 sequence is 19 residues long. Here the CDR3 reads CASSLVQLGLAGPIDTQYF. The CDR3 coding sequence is TGTGCCAGCAGCTTAGTTCAGTTGGGACTAGCGGGGCCTATAGATACGCAGTATTTT.

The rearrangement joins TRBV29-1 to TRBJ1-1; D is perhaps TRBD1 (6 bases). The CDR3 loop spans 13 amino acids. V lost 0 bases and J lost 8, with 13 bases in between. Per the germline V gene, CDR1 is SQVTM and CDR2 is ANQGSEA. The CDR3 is CSVEEGGAGEAFF. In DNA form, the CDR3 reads TGCAGCGTTGAAGAGGGGGGGGCAGGCGAAGCTTTCTTT.

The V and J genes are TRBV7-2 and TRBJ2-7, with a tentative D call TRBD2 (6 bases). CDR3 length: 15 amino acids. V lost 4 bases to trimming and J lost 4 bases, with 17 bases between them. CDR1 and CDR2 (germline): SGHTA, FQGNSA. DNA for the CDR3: TGTGCCAGCAGCTCCTGCAGGGAGGATGCGTACGAGCAGTACTTC. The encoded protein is CASSSCREDAYEQYF.

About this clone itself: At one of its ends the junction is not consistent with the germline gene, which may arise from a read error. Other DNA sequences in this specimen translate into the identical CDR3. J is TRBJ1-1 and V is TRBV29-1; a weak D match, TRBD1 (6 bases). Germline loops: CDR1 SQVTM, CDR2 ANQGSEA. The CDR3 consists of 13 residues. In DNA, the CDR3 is TGTAGCGTTGGGGGCCCATTAAACACTGAAGCTTTCTTT. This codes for CSVGGPLNTEAFF.

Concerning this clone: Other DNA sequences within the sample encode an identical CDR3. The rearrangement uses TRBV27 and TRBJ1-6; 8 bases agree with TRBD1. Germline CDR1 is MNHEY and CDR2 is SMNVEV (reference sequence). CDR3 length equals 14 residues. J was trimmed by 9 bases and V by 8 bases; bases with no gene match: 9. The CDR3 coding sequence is TGTGCCAGCCTTCCGACAGGGGATAGTTCACCCCTCCACTTT. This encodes CASLPTGDSSPLHF.

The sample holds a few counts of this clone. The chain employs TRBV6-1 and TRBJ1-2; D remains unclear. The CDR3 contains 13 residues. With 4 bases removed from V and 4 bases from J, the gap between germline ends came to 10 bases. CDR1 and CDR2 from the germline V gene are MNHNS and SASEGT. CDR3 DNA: TGTGCCAGCAGTGGGGCCCCCCGCTATGGCTACACCTTC. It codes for CASSGAPRYGYTF.

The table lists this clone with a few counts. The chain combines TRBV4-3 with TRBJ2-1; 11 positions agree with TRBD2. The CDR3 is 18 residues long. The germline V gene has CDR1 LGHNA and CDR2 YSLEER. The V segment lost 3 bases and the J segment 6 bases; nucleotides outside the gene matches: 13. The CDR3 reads CASSHQPRSGGALNEQFF. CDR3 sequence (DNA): TGCGCCAGCAGCCACCAGCCACGTAGCGGGGGGGCCCTCAATGAGCAGTTCTTC.

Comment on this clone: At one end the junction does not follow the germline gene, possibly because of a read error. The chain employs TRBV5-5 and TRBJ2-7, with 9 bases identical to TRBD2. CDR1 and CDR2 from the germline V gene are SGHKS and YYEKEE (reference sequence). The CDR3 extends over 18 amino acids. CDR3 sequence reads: CASSLNRLAGTSSHEQYF. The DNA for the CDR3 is TGTGCCAGCAGCTTAAACCGTCTGGCCGGGACTAGCTCCCACGAGCAGTACTTC.

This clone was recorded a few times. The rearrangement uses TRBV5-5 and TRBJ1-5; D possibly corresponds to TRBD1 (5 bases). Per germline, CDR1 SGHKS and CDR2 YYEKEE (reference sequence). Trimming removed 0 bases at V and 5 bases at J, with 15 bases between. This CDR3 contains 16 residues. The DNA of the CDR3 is TGTGCCAGCAGCTTGGGCCTGGGGGGGTTGGATCAGCCCCAGCATTTT. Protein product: CASSLGLGGLDQPQHF.

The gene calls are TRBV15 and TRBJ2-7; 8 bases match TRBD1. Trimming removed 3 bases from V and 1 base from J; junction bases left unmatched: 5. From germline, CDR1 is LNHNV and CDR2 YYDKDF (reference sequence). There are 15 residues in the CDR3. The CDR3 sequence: CATSRGRDRSYEQYF. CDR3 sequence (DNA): TGTGCCACCAGCAGGGGCCGGGACAGGTCCTACGAGCAGTACTTC.

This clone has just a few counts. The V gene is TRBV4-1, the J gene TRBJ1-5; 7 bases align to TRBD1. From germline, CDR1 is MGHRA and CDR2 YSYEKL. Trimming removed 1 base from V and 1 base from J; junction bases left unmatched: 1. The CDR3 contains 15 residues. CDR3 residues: CASSQGGQSNQPQHF. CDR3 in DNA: TGCGCCAGCAGCCAAGGGGGACAGAGCAATCAGCCCCAGCATTTT.

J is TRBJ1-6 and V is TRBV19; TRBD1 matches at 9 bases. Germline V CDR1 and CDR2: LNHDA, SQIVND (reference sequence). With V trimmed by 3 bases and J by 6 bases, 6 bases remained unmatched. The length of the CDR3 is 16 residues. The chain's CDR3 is CASSIRRDRANSPLHF. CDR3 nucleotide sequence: TGTGCCAGTAGTATCCGCCGGGACAGGGCTAATTCACCCCTCCACTTT.

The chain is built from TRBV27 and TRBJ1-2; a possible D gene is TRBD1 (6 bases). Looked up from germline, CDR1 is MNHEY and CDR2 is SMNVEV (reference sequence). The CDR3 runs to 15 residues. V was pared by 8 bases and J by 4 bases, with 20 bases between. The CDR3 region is CASPPAQGIGYGYTF. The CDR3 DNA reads TGTGCCAGCCCTCCCGCACAGGGAATCGGCTATGGCTACACCTTC.

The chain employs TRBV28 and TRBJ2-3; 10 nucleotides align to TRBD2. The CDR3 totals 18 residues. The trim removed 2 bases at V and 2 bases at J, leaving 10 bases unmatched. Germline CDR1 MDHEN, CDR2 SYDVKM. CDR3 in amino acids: CASSLPQRTSGDTDTQYF. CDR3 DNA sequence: TGTGCCAGCAGTTTACCTCAACGGACTAGCGGAGACACAGATACGCAGTATTTT.

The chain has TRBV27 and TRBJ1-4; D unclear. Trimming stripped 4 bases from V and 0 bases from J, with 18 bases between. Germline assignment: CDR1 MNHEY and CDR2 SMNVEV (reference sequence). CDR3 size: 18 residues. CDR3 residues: CASSYRFPLRTTNEKLFF. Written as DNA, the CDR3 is TGTGCCAGCAGTTACCGATTCCCGCTCAGGACAACTAATGAAAAACTGTTTTTT. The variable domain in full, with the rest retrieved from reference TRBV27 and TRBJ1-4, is EAQVTQNPRYLITVTGKKLTVTCSQNMNHEYMSWYRQDPGLGLRQIYYSMNVEVTDKGDVPEGYKVSRKEKRNFPLILESPSPNQTSLYFCASSYRFPLRTTNEKLFFGSGTQLSVL.

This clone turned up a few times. CDR3 DNA sequence: TGTGCCAGCAGTGAAGGGTTCGGAGGGCGCTTAAATGAAAAACTGTTTTTT. Translated, it gives CASSEGFGGRLNEKLFF. This chain joins TRBV6-1 and TRBJ1-4; no firm D call. V dropped 1 base and J dropped 5 bases, with 17 bases sitting between them. Germline CDR1 is MNHNS and CDR2 is SASEGT. The CDR3 runs to 17 residues.

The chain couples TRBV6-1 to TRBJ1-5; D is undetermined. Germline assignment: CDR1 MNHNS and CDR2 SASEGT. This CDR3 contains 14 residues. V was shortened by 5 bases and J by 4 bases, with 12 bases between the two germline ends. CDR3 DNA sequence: TGTGCCAGCAGTTGTCGGGGTGGGAATCAGCCCCAGCATTTT. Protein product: CASSCRGGNQPQHF.

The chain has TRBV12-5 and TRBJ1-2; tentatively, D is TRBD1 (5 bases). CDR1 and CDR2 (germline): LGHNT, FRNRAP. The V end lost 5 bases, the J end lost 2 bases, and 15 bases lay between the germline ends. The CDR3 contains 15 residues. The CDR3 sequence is CASGPFRVGNYGYTF. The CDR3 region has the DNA TGTGCTAGTGGTCCCTTCAGGGTGGGAAACTATGGCTACACCTTC. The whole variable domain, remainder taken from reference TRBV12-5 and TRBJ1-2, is DARVTQTPRHKVTEMGQEVTMRCQPILGHNTVFWYRQTMMQGLELLAYFRNRAPLDDSGMPKDRFSAEMPDATLATLKIQPSEPRDSAVYFCASGPFRVGNYGYTFGSGTRLTVV.

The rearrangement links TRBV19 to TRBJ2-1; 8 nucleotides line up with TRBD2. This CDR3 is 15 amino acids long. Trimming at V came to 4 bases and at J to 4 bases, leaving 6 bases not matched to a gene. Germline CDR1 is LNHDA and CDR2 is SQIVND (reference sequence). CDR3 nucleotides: TGTGCCAGTAGTACGAGCGGGGGATCTTACAATGAGCAGTTCTTC. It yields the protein CASSTSGGSYNEQFF.

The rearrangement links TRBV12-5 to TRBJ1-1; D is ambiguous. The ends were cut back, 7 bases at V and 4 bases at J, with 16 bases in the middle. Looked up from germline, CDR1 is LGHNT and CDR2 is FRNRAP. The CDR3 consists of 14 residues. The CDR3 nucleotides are TGTGCTAGTGCCGACACAGCTGGAAGCACTGAAGCTTTCTTT. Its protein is CASADTAGSTEAFF.